The 26 T cell receptor beta chains presented below share a single source sample, sequenced in a study of blood T cell repertoires in COVID-19. Here immunoSEQ multiplex PCR was the method, and the copy in TCRdb shows in-frame clones only, minus some. The sample contains some 300,000 clones, 85% of which appear only once. What was sequenced was peripheral blood. These receptors were taken from a woman in her forties or fifties with active or convalescent COVID-19.

The chain recombines TRBV5-1 with TRBJ1-1, with 8 bases matching TRBD1. The CDR3 is 14 amino acids. The J segment lost 5 bases and the V segment lost 2 bases, leaving 5 bases of the junction unmatched. Germline V gene data show CDR1 as SGHRS and CDR2 as YFSETQ. The CDR3 DNA reads as TGCGCCAGCAGCTTCAGGGGGCGCGGAACTGAAGCTTTCTTT. It specifies CASSFRGRGTEAFF.

The V call is TRBV10-3, the J call TRBJ1-1; possibly TRBD1 for D (6 bases). Germline values: CDR1 ENHRY, CDR2 SYGVKD. Trimming cost V 2 bases and J 11 bases, with 18 bases left between them. The CDR3 consists of 14 residues. CDR3 sequence (DNA): TGTGCCATCAGTGAGACAACAGGGTTGATCGGGGCTTTCTTT. It is translated as CAISETTGLIGAFF.

V and J are TRBV14 and TRBJ2-3; 7 bases align to TRBD2. J gave up 0 bases and V 1 base, and 4 bases lay outside the gene matches. Germline-derived CDR1 and CDR2 are SGHDN and FVKESK. This CDR3 contains 16 residues. The CDR3 protein is CASSQGSSGSTDTQYF. DNA for the CDR3: TGTGCCAGCAGCCAAGGTTCTAGCGGTAGCACAGATACGCAGTATTTT.

The chain couples TRBV5-1 to TRBJ2-3; TRBD2 matches at 10 bases. CDR3 size: 13 residues. Germline V lookup: CDR1 SGHRS, CDR2 YFSETQ. Trimming removed 9 bases from V and 4 bases from J; junction bases left unmatched: 5. CDR3 coding DNA: TGCGCCACCTGGACTAGCGGTCCAGATACGCAGTATTTT. Its translation is CATWTSGPDTQYF.

This clone appeared a single time. The chain combines TRBV6-1 with TRBJ1-2; 9 bases are a match to TRBD1. CDR1 and CDR2 from the germline V gene are MNHNS and SASEGT. V shed 6 bases, J shed 9 bases, and the junction held 5 bases outside the gene matches. This CDR3 spans 12 amino acids. CDR3 sequence: CASSTGQGSYTF. The CDR3 bases are TGTGCCAGCAGCACGGGACAGGGAAGCTACACCTTC.

This clone was counted a single time. The chain uses TRBV3-1 (or the pseudogene TRBV3-2) and TRBJ1-4, with D tentatively TRBD1 (5 bases). The germline V gene has CDR1 LGHDT and CDR2 YNNKEL (reference sequence). CDR3 size: 16 residues. With 0 bases removed from V and 10 bases from J, the gap between germline ends came to 18 bases. Here the CDR3 reads CASSQDIRGPHVKLFF. The CDR3 bases are TGTGCCAGCAGCCAAGATATAAGGGGCCCCCATGTAAAACTGTTTTTT.

A few counts support this clone. The chain recombines TRBV28 with TRBJ1-2; D might be TRBD1 (5 bases). In germline, CDR1 is MDHEN, CDR2 SYDVKM. The ends were cut back, 1 base at V and 4 bases at J, with 7 bases in the middle. The CDR3 has 13 amino acids. The CDR3: CASSLYGGYGYTF. In DNA, the CDR3 is TGTGCCAGCAGTTTATACGGGGGCTATGGCTACACCTTC.

V and J are TRBV2 and TRBJ1-5; D is ambiguous. CDR1 SNHLY and CDR2 FYNNEI come from the germline V gene. Trimming left V 11 bases short and J 5 bases short, with 16 bases between. The CDR3 spans 13 residues. For the CDR3, the DNA is TGTGCCGTCCGGGCGGGTTTTCATCAGCCCCAGCATTTT. It codes for CAVRAGFHQPQHF. The full variable domain, completed using reference TRBV2 and TRBJ1-5, is EPEVTQTPSHQVTQMGQEVILRCVPISNHLYFYWYRQILGQKVEFLVSFYNNEISEKSEIFDDQFSVERPDGSNFTLKIRSTKLEDSAMYFCAVRAGFHQPQHFGDGTRLSIL.

The chain has TRBV7-8 and TRBJ2-2; no firm D call. The V end was cut by 5 bases, the J end by 10 bases, with 14 bases between. The length of the CDR3 is 13 residues. CDR1 and CDR2 from the germline V gene are SGHVS and FQNEAQ. The CDR3 is CASSSILAPELFF. CDR3 bases: TGTGCCAGCAGCAGCATCCTTGCCCCGGAGCTGTTTTTT. The whole variable domain, remainder taken from reference TRBV7-8 and TRBJ2-2, is GAGVSQSPRYKVAKRGQDVALRCDPISGHVSLFWYQQALGQGPEFLTYFQNEAQLDKSGLPSDRFFAERPEGSVSTLKIQRTQQEDSAVYLCASSSILAPELFFGEGSRLTVL.

The J gene is TRBJ2-1, the V gene TRBV19; D is perhaps TRBD2 (5 bases). Germline V gene lookup returns CDR1 LNHDA and CDR2 SQIVND (reference sequence). CDR3 length: 17 amino acids. Trimming took 4 bases from V and 4 from J, leaving 20 bases between them. Written as DNA, the CDR3 is TGTGCCAGTAGTACCCAAGGAAAAGCGGAAAATTACAATGAGCAGTTCTTC. Translated: CASSTQGKAENYNEQFF.

This clone has just one count. The V and J genes are TRBV21-1 and TRBJ2-7; the table calls TRBD2, which could not be checked here. TRBV21-1 is tagged as a pseudogene. The length of the CDR3 is 15 residues. The CDR3 region has the DNA TGTGCCAGACGTACTGGCGGGAGGGGTGCCTACGAGCAGTACTTC. Residues: CARRTGGRGAYEQYF.

The chain links TRBV5-3 to TRBJ1-5; no clear D gene. TRBV5-3 is treated as an ORF (open reading frame) with a function not yet certain. The CDR3 has 16 amino acids. The V end lost 0 bases, the J end lost 0 bases, and 10 bases lay between the germline ends. The DNA of the CDR3 is TGTGCCAGAAGCTTGGCGGGGTTCCATAGCAATCAGCCCCAGCATTTT. It is translated as CARSLAGFHSNQPQHF.

The chain recombines TRBV7-9 with TRBJ2-5; D may be TRBD2 (7 bases). V was cut by 6 bases and J by 1 base, with 15 bases left in between. CDR1 and CDR2 (germline): SEHNR, FQNEAQ (reference sequence). The CDR3 length is 15 residues. DNA for the CDR3: TGTGCCAGCAGTCCTCGGGGAGGGGGCCAAGAGACCCAGTACTTC. Its translation: CASSPRGGGQETQYF.

The chain combines TRBV24-1 with TRBJ1-1; TRBD1 is a possible D gene (5 bases). CDR1 is KGHDR and CDR2 is SFDVKD in the germline V gene. The CDR3 consists of 14 residues. The V end was cut by 4 bases, the J end by 5 bases, with 13 bases between. The DNA for the CDR3 is TGTGCCACCAGTGACACAGGAGACACTACTGAAGCTTTCTTT. As protein: CATSDTGDTTEAFF.

This clone appeared once. V and J are TRBV4-1 and TRBJ1-6; D possibly corresponds to TRBD1 (5 bases). This CDR3 region has 15 residues. Germline V CDR1 and CDR2: MGHRA, YSYEKL. V was cut by 4 bases and J by 6 bases, with 13 bases left in between. The CDR3 protein is CASSLRTTVNSPLHF. DNA for the CDR3: TGCGCCAGCAGCCTTCGAACGACAGTTAATTCACCCCTCCACTTT.

This CDR3 is CASSLGPARGLGNQPQHF. The CDR3, as DNA: TGTGCCAGCAGTTTGGGCCCCGCCAGGGGGCTTGGGAATCAGCCCCAGCATTTT. This chain links TRBV28 with TRBJ1-5, with TRBD1 matching 8 bases. Germline V gene sequence: CDR1 MDHEN, CDR2 SYDVKM. V was pared by 3 bases and J by 4 bases, with 14 bases of the junction left unmatched. The CDR3 totals 18 residues.

The rearrangement uses TRBV2 and TRBJ1-2; 7 bases fit TRBD1. The CDR3 sequence is 15 residues long. The germline V gene encodes CDR1 SNHLY and CDR2 FYNNEI. The junction had 11 bases not matched to a gene; V was cut back by 6 bases and J by 4 bases. CDR3 sequence reads: CASSPLTGDSYGYTF. The CDR3 DNA follows: TGTGCCAGCAGCCCACTTACAGGGGACTCCTATGGCTACACCTTC. Looking up the rest from reference TRBV2 and TRBJ1-2 gives the full variable domain: EPEVTQTPSHQVTQMGQEVILRCVPISNHLYFYWYRQILGQKVEFLVSFYNNEISEKSEIFDDQFSVERPDGSNFTLKIRSTKLEDSAMYFCASSPLTGDSYGYTFGSGTRLTVV.

J is TRBJ2-1 and V is TRBV19; D may be TRBD1 (6 bases). Trimming cost V 6 bases and J 5 bases, with 8 bases left between them. CDR1 is LNHDA and CDR2 is SQIVND in the germline V gene (reference sequence). The CDR3 runs to 12 residues. The DNA for the CDR3 is TGTGCCAGTAGGGGGGCGAACAATGAGCAGTTCTTC. Residues: CASRGANNEQFF.

The chain carries TRBV15 and TRBJ2-1; TRBD2 matches 7 bases. CDR3 size: 16 residues. Germline lookup yields CDR1 LNHNV and CDR2 YYDKDF (reference sequence). The junction had 4 bases not matched to a gene; V was cut back by 1 base and J by 1 base. CDR3 sequence reads: CATSRVGGSSYNEQFF. DNA of the CDR3: TGTGCCACCAGCAGAGTCGGCGGGAGTTCCTACAATGAGCAGTTCTTC.

V and J are TRBV18 and TRBJ2-3, with D perhaps matching TRBD2 (5 bases). Trimming pared 4 bases from V and 0 bases from J, leaving 14 bases between. The CDR3 has 16 amino acids. Germline CDR1 KGHSH, CDR2 LQKENI. The CDR3 is CASSQSGSSSTDTQYF. DNA for the CDR3: TGTGCCAGCTCACAGTCGGGGTCGTCTAGCACAGATACGCAGTATTTT.

The rearrangement joins TRBV4-1 to TRBJ2-7, with TRBD1 as a possible D gene (5 bases). The V gene lost 4 bases and the J gene lost 2 bases, with 15 bases spanning the gap. CDR1 and CDR2 from the germline V gene are MGHRA and YSYEKL. This CDR3 is 15 amino acids long. The CDR3 DNA reads TGCGCCAGCAGCCCGAGGTCGGCAGGGCCCTACGAGCAGTACTTC. Translated: CASSPRSAGPYEQYF.

V gene TRBV6-1 combines with J gene TRBJ2-3; 10 nucleotides line up with TRBD2. J lost 4 bases, V lost 2 bases, and 3 bases had no gene match. Germline loops: CDR1 MNHNS, CDR2 SASEGT. This CDR3 region has 15 residues. CDR3 nucleotides: TGTGCCAGCAGTGAACTAGCGGGAGCCCCAGATACGCAGTATTTT. This codes for CASSELAGAPDTQYF.

The V and J genes are TRBV30 and TRBJ1-5, with D possibly TRBD1 on 6 matching bases. V was trimmed by 2 bases and J by 2 bases, leaving 7 bases between them. The CDR3 sequence is 13 residues long. Germline CDR1 and CDR2: GTSNPN and SVGIG (reference sequence). CDR3 in DNA: TGTGCCTGGAGTCACAGGGGCAATCAGCCCCAGCATTTT. It yields the protein CAWSHRGNQPQHF.

J is TRBJ2-3 and V is TRBV19, with D uncertain. V was clipped by 6 bases and J by 2 bases, with 12 bases between them. Looked up from germline, CDR1 is LNHDA and CDR2 is SQIVND (reference sequence). The CDR3 sequence is 14 residues long. CDR3 in DNA: TGTGCCAGTAGCGCCTACTCCTCCACAGATACGCAGTATTTT. Translating gives CASSAYSSTDTQYF. The full variable domain, in which reference TRBV19 and TRBJ2-3 provide the parts outside the CDR3, is DGGITQSPKYLFRKEGQNVTLSCEQNLNHDAMYWYRQDPGQGLRLIYYSQIVNDFQKGDIAEGYSVSREKKESFPLTVTSAQKNPTAFYLCASSAYSSTDTQYFGPGTRLTVL.

The table lists this clone with a few counts. The gene calls are TRBV3-1 (or the pseudogene TRBV3-2) and TRBJ1-1, with D uncertain. V lost 2 bases and J lost 0, with 10 bases in between. Germline CDR1 and CDR2: LGHDT and YNNKEL (reference sequence). CDR3 length: 15 residues. The DNA of the CDR3 is TGTGCCAGCAGCCAAAATCTTGGCATGAACACTGAAGCTTTCTTT. It codes for CASSQNLGMNTEAFF.

The chain combines TRBV27 with TRBJ1-2; no definite D call. The CDR3 has 15 residues. CDR1 and CDR2 (germline): MNHEY, SMNVEV (reference sequence). The V end lost 6 bases, the J end lost 1 base, and 15 bases lay between the germline ends. CDR3 sequence reads: CASSPAARGNYGYTF. The CDR3, as DNA: TGTGCCAGCAGCCCGGCCGCGCGGGGTAACTATGGCTACACCTTC.